The 25 T cell receptor beta chains below come from one sample, sequenced in a study of T-cell memory formation after mild COVID-19. TCRdb analysed the 5' RACE reads with MiXCR anew, one entry per CDR3 protein. The sample lists fewer than 700,000 distinct CDR3 sequences; about 22% were seen once. The sample taken for sequencing was PBMCs or a T cell subset sorted from them (not recorded which). The receptor source for this set is an adult woman who had mild COVID-19 (a few samples of this study predate the infection). Cell type and time point are not known.

The rearrangement joins TRBV12-3 or TRBV12-4 to TRBJ1-5; a weak D match, TRBD1 (5 bases). V was pared by 3 bases and J by 7 bases, with 13 bases between. This CDR3 spans 14 amino acids. The CDR3 loop is CASSFGGVEQPQHF. CDR3 nucleotide sequence: TGTGCCAGCAGTTTCGGGGGTGTAGAGCAGCCCCAGCATTTT.

Here the CDR3 reads CASSQVVGGQSYEQYF. The CDR3 coding sequence is TGCGCCAGCAGCCAAGTCGTAGGGGGCCAGTCCTACGAGCAGTACTTC. The V call is TRBV4-1, the J call TRBJ2-7, with TRBD1 matching 7 bases. The CDR3 sequence is 16 residues long. Germline CDR1 MGHRA, CDR2 YSYEKL. With V trimmed by 1 base and J by 1 base, 7 bases remained unmatched.

This clonotype was detected only a few times. The chain couples TRBV5-1 to TRBJ1-1; 9 bases fit TRBD1. Germline CDR1 and CDR2: SGHRS and YFSETQ. This CDR3 comprises 15 residues. V was pared by 3 bases and J by 6 bases, with 9 bases of the junction left unmatched. The CDR3 DNA follows: TGCGCCAGCAGCTATTCGACAGGGGGAGGCCCTGAAGCTTTCTTT. It is translated as CASSYSTGGGPEAFF.

The V gene is TRBV12-3 or TRBV12-4, the J gene TRBJ2-5, with D possibly TRBD2 on 6 matching bases. Trimming cost V 6 bases and J 1 base, with 15 bases left between them. The CDR3 sequence is 15 residues long. As DNA, the CDR3 is TGTGCCAGCAGACTCCGCCAGGGAGGCCAAGAGACCCAGTACTTC. Encoded protein: CASRLRQGGQETQYF.

The chain employs TRBV4-2 and TRBJ2-1; D is possibly TRBD1 (6 bases). V was trimmed by 0 bases and J by 9 bases, leaving 12 bases between them. The germline V gene has CDR1 LGHNA and CDR2 YNFKEQ. The length of the CDR3 is 14 residues. The CDR3 nucleotides read TGTGCCAGCAGCCAAGAGACGAACAGGGCTGAGCAGTTCTTC. Translating gives CASSQETNRAEQFF.

This sequence joins TRBV6-6 and TRBJ2-3, with 11 bases aligning to TRBD1. The CDR3 covers 16 residues. With V trimmed by 3 bases and J by 5 bases, 7 bases remained unmatched. Germline-derived CDR1 and CDR2 are MNHNY and SVGAGI (reference sequence). CDR3 coding DNA: TGTGCCAGCAGTTATTCAGGACAGGGGGCAAAAGATACGCAGTATTTT. This encodes CASSYSGQGAKDTQYF.

In its sample, this clonotype was seen a few times. The chain uses TRBV30 and TRBJ2-3, with TRBD2 matching 8 bases. The CDR3 has 12 amino acids. The J segment lost 4 bases and the V segment lost 5 bases, leaving 2 bases of the junction unmatched. Looked up from germline, CDR1 is GTSNPN and CDR2 is SVGIG (reference sequence). This chain's CDR3 is CAWATSADTQYF. CDR3 DNA sequence: TGTGCCTGGGCGACTAGCGCAGATACGCAGTATTTT. The full variable domain, in which reference TRBV30 and TRBJ2-3 provide the parts outside the CDR3, is SQTIHQWPATLVQPVGSPLSLECTVEGTSNPNLYWYRQAAGRGLQLLFYSVGIGQISSEVPQNLSASRPQDRQFILSSKKLLLSDSGFYLCAWATSADTQYFGPGTRLTVL.

The rearrangement joins TRBV3-1 to TRBJ2-1; 11 positions match TRBD2. CDR1 and CDR2 (germline): LGHDT, YNNKEL (reference sequence). The CDR3 sequence is 18 residues long. The trim removed 7 bases at V and 3 bases at J, leaving 14 bases unmatched. CDR3 residues: CASTTSLAGGGGYNEQFF. CDR3 DNA: TGTGCCAGCACCACGTCTCTAGCGGGGGGCGGGGGCTACAATGAGCAGTTCTTC.

This clonotype was counted only a few times. The chain is built from TRBV5-1 and TRBJ2-7; maybe TRBD1 (6 bases). Germline CDR1 SGHRS, CDR2 YFSETQ. This CDR3 region has 16 residues. Trimming stripped 3 bases from V and 4 bases from J, with 20 bases between. CDR3 region: CASSYEAGADLYEQYF. The CDR3 DNA follows: TGCGCCAGCAGCTACGAAGCAGGGGCCGATTTATACGAGCAGTACTTC.

This clonotype turned up a few times. This sequence joins TRBV29-1 and TRBJ1-1; the D gene is possibly TRBD1 (5 bases). The CDR3 is made up of 13 amino acids. Trimming cost V 2 bases and J 5 bases, with 12 bases left between them. The germline V gene has CDR1 SQVTM and CDR2 ANQGSEA. The CDR3 region is CSVEQGWGTEAFF. CDR3 nucleotide sequence: TGCAGCGTTGAACAGGGTTGGGGGACTGAAGCTTTCTTT.

The chain has TRBV5-5 and TRBJ2-5; no reliable D call. Germline V lookup: CDR1 SGHKS, CDR2 YYEKEE (reference sequence). The CDR3 extends over 15 amino acids. The V gene lost 2 bases and the J gene lost 0 bases, with 11 bases spanning the gap. CDR3 region: CASSFGVVYQETQYF. The CDR3 coding sequence is TGTGCCAGCAGCTTCGGTGTCGTGTACCAAGAGACCCAGTACTTC.

The CDR3 spells CASRTIAAHYEQYF. The CDR3 DNA is TGTGCCAGCAGGACAATAGCGGCACACTACGAGCAGTACTTC. The chain links TRBV3-1 to TRBJ2-7; the D gene is possibly TRBD2 (6 bases). The CDR3 covers 14 residues. Germline assignment: CDR1 LGHDT and CDR2 YNNKEL (reference sequence). Trimming left V 6 bases short and J 3 bases short, with 15 bases between.

This clonotype was counted many times. The V call is TRBV11-3, the J call TRBJ2-7; a weak D match, TRBD2 (6 bases). Trimming pared 5 bases from V and 6 bases from J, leaving 17 bases between. The CDR3 is 14 amino acids. The germline gives CDR1 SGHNT, CDR2 YENEEA. This CDR3 is CASSPEGLGGEQYF. Written as DNA, the CDR3 is TGTGCCAGCAGCCCGGAAGGGCTCGGGGGCGAGCAGTACTTC. The entire variable domain, with the rest obtained from reference TRBV11-3 and TRBJ2-7, is as follows: EAGVVQSPRYKIIEKKQPVAFWCNPISGHNTLYWYLQNLGQGPELLIRYENEEAVDDSQLPKDRFSAERLKGVDSTLKIQPAELGDSAVYLCASSPEGLGGEQYFGPGTRLTVT.

This clonotype appeared a few times. The rearrangement joins TRBV19 to TRBJ1-5, with 7 bases fitting TRBD1. Germline V gene lookup returns CDR1 LNHDA and CDR2 SQIVND (reference sequence). CDR3 length: 15 amino acids. Trimming cost V 5 bases and J 5 bases; bases outside gene matches: 9. The CDR3 nucleotides read TGTGCCAGTAGTCAGGGTGGACAGGCGGATCAGCCCCAGCATTTT. Translation gives CASSQGGQADQPQHF.

The chain employs TRBV7-2 and TRBJ2-7; TRBD2 matches at 8 bases. The J segment lost 4 bases and the V segment lost 1 base, leaving 6 bases of the junction unmatched. CDR1 SGHTA and CDR2 FQGNSA come from the germline V gene. The CDR3 runs 15 residues. The CDR3 DNA follows: TGTGCCAGCAGCTTAGGGTGGTTAGCGGGATACGAGCAGTACTTC. It yields the protein CASSLGWLAGYEQYF.

The chain joins TRBV5-1 to TRBJ1-4; the D is unclear. Trimming removed 3 bases from V and 7 bases from J, with 16 bases in between. Germline V gene lookup returns CDR1 SGHRS and CDR2 YFSETQ. The CDR3 runs to 15 residues. The CDR3, as DNA: TGCGCCAGCAGCTCTCTAGGAGGACCCATTGAAAAACTGTTTTTT. This sequence encodes CASSSLGGPIEKLFF. Filled out from reference TRBV5-1 and TRBJ1-4, the complete variable domain reads KAGVTQTPRYLIKTRGQQVTLSCSPISGHRSVSWYQQTPGQGLQFLFEYFSETQRNKGNFPGRFSGRQFSNSRSEMNVSTLELGDSALYLCASSSLGGPIEKLFFGSGTQLSVL.

The chain employs TRBV12-3 or TRBV12-4 and TRBJ2-3; no firm D call. This CDR3 has 16 amino acids. V was trimmed by 2 bases and J by 1 base, leaving 13 bases between them. The CDR3 loop reads CASSLSRNHGTDTQYF. In DNA form, the CDR3 reads TGTGCCAGCAGTTTATCCCGCAACCACGGCACAGATACGCAGTATTTT.

The V and J genes are TRBV6-6 and TRBJ2-1; TRBD1 agrees at 10 bases. Germline V gene data show CDR1 as MNHNY and CDR2 as SVGAGI (reference sequence). The CDR3 sequence is 16 residues long. V lost 7 bases and J lost 2; bases outside the gene matches: 8. The CDR3 protein is CASIFETGGPYNEQFF. In DNA, the CDR3 is TGTGCCAGCATTTTCGAGACAGGGGGCCCCTACAATGAGCAGTTCTTC.

This clonotype showed up just a few times. J is TRBJ2-7 and V is TRBV29-1; 7 bases are shared with TRBD1. CDR3 length equals 14 residues. From germline, CDR1 is SQVTM and CDR2 ANQGSEA. V lost 4 bases and J lost 2; bases outside the gene matches: 8. CDR3 residues: CSVVTGTVTYEQYF. In DNA form, the CDR3 reads TGCAGCGTTGTTACCGGGACAGTCACCTACGAGCAGTACTTC.

A few counts support this clonotype. The CDR3 spells CATSEWASGHNEQFF. CDR3 in DNA: TGTGCCACCAGTGAGTGGGCTAGCGGGCACAATGAGCAGTTCTTC. The rearrangement joins TRBV24-1 to TRBJ2-1, with 8 positions matching TRBD2. The trim removed 4 bases at V and 5 bases at J, leaving 6 bases unmatched. Looked up from germline, CDR1 is KGHDR and CDR2 is SFDVKD. The CDR3 is 15 amino acids.

This clonotype was found a few times. This chain connects TRBV5-1 to TRBJ2-2; D is undetermined. Trimming cost V 0 bases and J 0 bases, with 6 bases left between them. The CDR3 is 15 amino acids. The germline V gene encodes CDR1 SGHRS and CDR2 YFSETQ. The CDR3 DNA is TGCGCCAGCAGCTTGGGCAAACCGAACACCGGGGAGCTGTTTTTT. Translating gives CASSLGKPNTGELFF. Supplemented by reference TRBV5-1 and TRBJ2-2, the full variable domain reads KAGVTQTPRYLIKTRGQQVTLSCSPISGHRSVSWYQQTPGQGLQFLFEYFSETQRNKGNFPGRFSGRQFSNSRSEMNVSTLELGDSALYLCASSLGKPNTGELFFGEGSRLTVL.

This chain connects TRBV15 to TRBJ1-1; 7 bases agree with TRBD1. The CDR3 is made up of 15 amino acids. J was trimmed by 0 bases and V by 9 bases; bases with no gene match: 10. Germline CDR1 and CDR2: LNHNV and YYDKDF (reference sequence). The CDR3 DNA reads as TGTGCCACTTCGAGGCCGGACAGGCTGAACACTGAAGCTTTCTTT. Its protein is CATSRPDRLNTEAFF.

The rearrangement links TRBV7-9 to TRBJ2-7; 9 bases match TRBD1. V trimming: 3 bases; J trimming: 8 bases; junction bases outside the gene matches: 2. In germline, CDR1 is SEHNR, CDR2 FQNEAQ (reference sequence). This CDR3 comprises 12 residues. CDR3 loop: CASSFGQGKQYF. In nucleotides, the CDR3 is TGTGCCAGCAGCTTTGGACAGGGGAAGCAGTACTTC.

This rearrangement joins TRBV14 to TRBJ2-3; a weak D match, TRBD2 (5 bases). Trimming took 1 base from V and 0 from J, leaving 8 bases between them. CDR3 size: 15 residues. Germline CDR1 reads SGHDN; CDR2 reads FVKESK. The CDR3 DNA is TGTGCCAGCAGCCAAGGCGGGTCTAGCACAGATACGCAGTATTTT. Translated: CASSQGGSSTDTQYF.

This clonotype was found many times. V usage is TRBV7-9 and J usage is TRBJ2-7, with D possibly TRBD1 on 6 matching bases. CDR1 and CDR2 from the germline V gene are SEHNR and FQNEAQ (reference sequence). The length of the CDR3 is 13 residues. Trimming stripped 4 bases from V and 2 bases from J, with 9 bases between. In DNA form, the CDR3 reads TGTGCCAGCAGCTCCCGGGACACCTACGAGCAGTACTTC. It specifies CASSSRDTYEQYF.